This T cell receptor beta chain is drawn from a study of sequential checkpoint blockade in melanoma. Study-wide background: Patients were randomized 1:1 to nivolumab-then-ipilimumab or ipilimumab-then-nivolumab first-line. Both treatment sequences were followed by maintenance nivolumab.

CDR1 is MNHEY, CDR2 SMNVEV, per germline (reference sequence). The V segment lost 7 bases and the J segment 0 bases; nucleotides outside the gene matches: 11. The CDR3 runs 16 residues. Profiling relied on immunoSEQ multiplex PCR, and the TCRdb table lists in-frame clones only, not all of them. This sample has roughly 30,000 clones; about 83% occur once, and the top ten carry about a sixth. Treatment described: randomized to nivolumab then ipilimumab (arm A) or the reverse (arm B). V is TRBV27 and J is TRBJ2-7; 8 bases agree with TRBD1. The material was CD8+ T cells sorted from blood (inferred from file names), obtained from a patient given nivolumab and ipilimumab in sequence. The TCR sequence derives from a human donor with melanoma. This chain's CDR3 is CASKTGQAARSYEQYF. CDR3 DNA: TGTGCCAGCAAAACGGGACAGGCCGCCCGCTCCTACGAGCAGTACTTC.